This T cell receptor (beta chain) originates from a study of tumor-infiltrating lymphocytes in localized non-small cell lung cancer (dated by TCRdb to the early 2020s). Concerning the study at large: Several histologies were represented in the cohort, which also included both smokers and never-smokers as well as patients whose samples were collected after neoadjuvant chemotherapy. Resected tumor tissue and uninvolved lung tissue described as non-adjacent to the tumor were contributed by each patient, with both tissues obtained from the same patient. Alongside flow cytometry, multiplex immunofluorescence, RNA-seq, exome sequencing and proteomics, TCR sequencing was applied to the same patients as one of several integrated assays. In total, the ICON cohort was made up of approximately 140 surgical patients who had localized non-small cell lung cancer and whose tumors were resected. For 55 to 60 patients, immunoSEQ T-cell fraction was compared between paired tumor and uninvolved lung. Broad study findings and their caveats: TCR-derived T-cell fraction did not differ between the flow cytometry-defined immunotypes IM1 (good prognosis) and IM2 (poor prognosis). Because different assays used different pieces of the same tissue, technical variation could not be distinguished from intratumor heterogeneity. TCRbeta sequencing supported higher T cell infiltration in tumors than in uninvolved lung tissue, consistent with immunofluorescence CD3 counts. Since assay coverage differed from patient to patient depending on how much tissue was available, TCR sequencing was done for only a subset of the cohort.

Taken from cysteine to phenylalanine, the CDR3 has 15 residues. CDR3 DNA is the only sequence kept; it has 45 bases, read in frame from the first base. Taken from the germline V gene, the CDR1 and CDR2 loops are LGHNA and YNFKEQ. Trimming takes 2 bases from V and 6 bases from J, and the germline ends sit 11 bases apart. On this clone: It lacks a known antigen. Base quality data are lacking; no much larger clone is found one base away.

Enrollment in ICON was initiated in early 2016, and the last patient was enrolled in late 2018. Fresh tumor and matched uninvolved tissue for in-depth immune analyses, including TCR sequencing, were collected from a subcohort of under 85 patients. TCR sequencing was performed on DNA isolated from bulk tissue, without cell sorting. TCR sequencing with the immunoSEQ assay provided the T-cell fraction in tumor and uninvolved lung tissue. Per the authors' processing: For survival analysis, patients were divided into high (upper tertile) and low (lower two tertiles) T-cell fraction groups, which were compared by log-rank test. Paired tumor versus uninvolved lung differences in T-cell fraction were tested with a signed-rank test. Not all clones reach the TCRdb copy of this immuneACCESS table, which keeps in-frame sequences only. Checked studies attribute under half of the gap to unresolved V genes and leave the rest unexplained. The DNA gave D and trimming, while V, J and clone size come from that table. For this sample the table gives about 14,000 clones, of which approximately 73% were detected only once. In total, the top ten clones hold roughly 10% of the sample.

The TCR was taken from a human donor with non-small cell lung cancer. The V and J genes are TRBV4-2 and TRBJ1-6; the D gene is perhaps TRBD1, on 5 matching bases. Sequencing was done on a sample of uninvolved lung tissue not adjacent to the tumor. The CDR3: CASSQPGSGNSPLHF. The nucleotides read TGTGCCAGCAGCCAACCAGGGTCGGGTAATTCACCCCTCCACTTT.